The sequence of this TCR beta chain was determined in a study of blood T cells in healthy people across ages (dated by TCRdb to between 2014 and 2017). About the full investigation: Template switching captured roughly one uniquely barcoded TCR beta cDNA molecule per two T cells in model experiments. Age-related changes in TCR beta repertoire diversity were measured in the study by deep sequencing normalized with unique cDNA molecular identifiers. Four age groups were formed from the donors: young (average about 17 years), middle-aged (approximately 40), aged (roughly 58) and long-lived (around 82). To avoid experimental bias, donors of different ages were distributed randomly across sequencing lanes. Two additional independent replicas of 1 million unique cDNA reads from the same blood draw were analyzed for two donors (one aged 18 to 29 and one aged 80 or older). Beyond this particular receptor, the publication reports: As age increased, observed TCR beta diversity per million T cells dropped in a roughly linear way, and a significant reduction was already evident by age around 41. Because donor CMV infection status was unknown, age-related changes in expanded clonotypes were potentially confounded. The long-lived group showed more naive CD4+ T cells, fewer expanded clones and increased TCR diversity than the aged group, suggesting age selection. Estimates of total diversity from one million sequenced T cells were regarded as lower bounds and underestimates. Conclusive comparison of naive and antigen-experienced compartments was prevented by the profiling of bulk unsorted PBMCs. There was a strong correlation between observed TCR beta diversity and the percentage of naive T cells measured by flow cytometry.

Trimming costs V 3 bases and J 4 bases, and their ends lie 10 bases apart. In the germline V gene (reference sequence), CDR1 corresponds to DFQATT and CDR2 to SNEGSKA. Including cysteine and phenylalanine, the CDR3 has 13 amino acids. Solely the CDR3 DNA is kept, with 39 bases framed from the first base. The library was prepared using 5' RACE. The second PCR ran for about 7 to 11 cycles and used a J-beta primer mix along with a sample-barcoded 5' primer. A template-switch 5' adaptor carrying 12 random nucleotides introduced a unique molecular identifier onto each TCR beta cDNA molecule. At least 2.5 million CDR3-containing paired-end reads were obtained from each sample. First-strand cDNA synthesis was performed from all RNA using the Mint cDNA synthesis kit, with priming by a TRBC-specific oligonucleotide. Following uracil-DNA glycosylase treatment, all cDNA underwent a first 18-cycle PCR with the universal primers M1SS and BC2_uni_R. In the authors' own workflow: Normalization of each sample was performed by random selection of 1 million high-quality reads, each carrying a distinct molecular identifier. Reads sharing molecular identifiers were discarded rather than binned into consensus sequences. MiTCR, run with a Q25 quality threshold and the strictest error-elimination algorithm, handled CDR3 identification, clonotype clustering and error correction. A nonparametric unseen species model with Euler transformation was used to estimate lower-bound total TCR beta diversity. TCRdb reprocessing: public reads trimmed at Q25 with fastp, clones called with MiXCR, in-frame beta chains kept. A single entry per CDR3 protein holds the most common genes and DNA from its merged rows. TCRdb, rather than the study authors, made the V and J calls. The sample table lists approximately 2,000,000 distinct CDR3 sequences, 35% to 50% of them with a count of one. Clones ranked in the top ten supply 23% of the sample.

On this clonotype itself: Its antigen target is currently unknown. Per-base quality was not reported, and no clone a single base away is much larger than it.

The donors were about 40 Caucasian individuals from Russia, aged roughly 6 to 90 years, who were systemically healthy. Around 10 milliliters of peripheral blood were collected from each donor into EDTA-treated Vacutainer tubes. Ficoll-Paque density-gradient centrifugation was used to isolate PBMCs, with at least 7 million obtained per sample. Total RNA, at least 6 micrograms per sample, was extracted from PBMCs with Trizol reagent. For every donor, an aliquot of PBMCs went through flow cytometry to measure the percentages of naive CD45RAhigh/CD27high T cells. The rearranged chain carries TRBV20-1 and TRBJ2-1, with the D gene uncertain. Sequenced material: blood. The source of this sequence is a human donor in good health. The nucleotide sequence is TGCAGTGCTAGTGAGGACCGGTACAATGAGCAGTTCTTC. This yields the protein CSASEDRYNEQFF.